This T cell receptor (beta chain) was documented in a study of TIL therapy for anti-PD-1-resistant metastatic lung cancer. About the research overall: Median patient age was almost 55, ranging about 38-80 years.

Study-level points and caveats: Infused TIL clonotypes partially replaced the baseline blood repertoire, then decayed over months.

Time point noted: pre-treatment sample, taken before nivolumab and TIL therapy. Sequencing used immunoSEQ v3. Repertoires were generated with immunoSEQ multiplex PCR, while TCRdb's copy carries only in-frame clones and drops some. The sample includes approximately 15,000 clones, more than 70% seen only once; the top ten take 0.85%. On this clone: Its antigen is still unknown.

Trimming took off 4 bases at V and 0 bases at J, with 10 bases between the two ends. Per germline, CDR1 MRHNA and CDR2 SNTAGT. The CDR3 length is 14 residues. This clonotype was sampled from a person aged 25 to 80 with non-small cell lung cancer. The rearrangement joins TRBV6-4 to TRBJ2-7; possibly TRBD1 for D (6 bases). This material consisted of blood, taken at baseline. CDR3 amino acids: CASSARQDSYEQYV. Here the CDR3 DNA reads TGTGCCAGCAGTGCCCGACAGGACTCCTACGAGCAGTACGTC.